Listed below are T cell receptor beta chains from one sample, sequenced in a study of T cells expressing NK-cell markers. TCRdb reprocessed the 5' RACE reads and reports one entry per CDR3 protein, with no DNA. Its listing shows about 260,000 distinct CDR3 sequences. What was sequenced was blood T cells: a sorted CD56 or NKG2C T cell subset, CD4+ or CD8+ T cells, or bulk PBMC T cells (not recorded which). The receptors were gathered from a man aged 18 to 30 in good health. CDR3s include the opening cysteine and the closing phenylalanine or tryptophan.

V gene	J gene	CDR3 protein
TRBV20-1	TRBJ2-1	CSATLPRSYNEQFF
TRBV20-1	TRBJ2-3	CSARVRGRSDTQYF
TRBV12-3/TRBV12-4	TRBJ1-5	CASSRGSVDQPQHF
TRBV7-8	TRBJ2-5	CASSLGGLGEETQYF
TRBV12-3/TRBV12-4	TRBJ2-1	CASTPGNLEQFF
TRBV5-1	TRBJ2-1	CASSFGGGQTSFF
TRBV7-9	TRBJ1-2	CASSREEGHGYTF
TRBV9	TRBJ2-2	CASSVSGTGRVKNTGELFF
TRBV29-1	TRBJ1-1	CSVAVQGTNTEAFF
TRBV24-1	TRBJ2-1	CATSDLAGTTFNEQFF
TRBV4-3	TRBJ2-7	CASSQEEGGEQYF
TRBV7-2	TRBJ1-1	CASSLRQGHLNTEAFF
TRBV5-4	TRBJ2-1	CASSLGWVGDEQFF
TRBV5-5	TRBJ2-5	CASSLAKLAGTETQYF
TRBV12-3/TRBV12-4	TRBJ2-1	CASSLGAGEQFF
TRBV7-2	TRBJ2-1	CASSKLVQEDEQFF
TRBV29-1	TRBJ2-3	CSVESGQGASTDTQYF
TRBV12-3/TRBV12-4	TRBJ2-1	CASSLALRGNEQFF
TRBV5-1	TRBJ2-3	CASSLVGLGAGDTQYF
TRBV7-2	TRBJ2-4	CASSLAPGVDQYF
TRBV20-1	TRBJ2-7	CSARGTSGRAVYEQYF
TRBV7-2	TRBJ1-2	CASSPDPRGRYGYTF
TRBV4-2	TRBJ2-7	CASSHQWEGLEQYF
TRBV12-3/TRBV12-4	TRBJ2-1	CASSLEPLAGGGNEQFF
TRBV6-2/TRBV6-3	TRBJ2-1	CASRGGLALNEQFF
TRBV4-2	TRBJ2-3	CASSPTFERTHTDTQYF
TRBV6-5	TRBJ2-2	CASSFAAGTDTGELFF
TRBV4-1	TRBJ2-3	CASSPVGPFRQYF
TRBV12-3/TRBV12-4	TRBJ2-5	CASSRRQGETQYF
TRBV12-3/TRBV12-4	TRBJ2-3	CASVGLWADTQYF
TRBV29-1	TRBJ2-7	CSVEGPSGGDEQYF